This record concerns one T cell receptor (beta chain) sequence. What it binds is unknown. A much larger clone lies one base from this, so it may be a read error. These data originate in a study of post-analysis software for immune sequencing data. Across the study: Included courses were relapsing-remitting and secondary progressive multiple sclerosis; progressive-relapsing multiple sclerosis was also included. Study-wide results and limits: TRBV segments more frequent in patients than in controls numbered roughly 5 and included TRBV5-6, TRBV5-1 and TRBV20-1. Compared with controls, patients showed significantly lower normalized Chao1 diversity.

The authors incorporated unique molecular identifiers into the TCR beta cDNA libraries. One entry per CDR3 protein results from TCRdb running MiXCR on the PCR reads. The table has about 380,000 distinct CDR3 sequences, approximately 33% seen once. There are 19 residues in the CDR3. Trimming removed 3 bases from V and 0 bases from J; junction bases left unmatched: 16. CDR1 DFQATT and CDR2 SNEGSKA come from the germline V gene (reference sequence). The chain uses TRBV20-1 and TRBJ1-5; TRBD1 matches 8 bases. This TCR came from a girl aged 5 to 17 with multiple sclerosis. The sample comprised blood. The DNA for the CDR3 is TGCAGTGCTAGTGGAGCCTCCAGGCAGGGGGCTAGTAGCAATCAGCCCCAGCATTTT. This codes for CSASGASRQGASSNQPQHF.